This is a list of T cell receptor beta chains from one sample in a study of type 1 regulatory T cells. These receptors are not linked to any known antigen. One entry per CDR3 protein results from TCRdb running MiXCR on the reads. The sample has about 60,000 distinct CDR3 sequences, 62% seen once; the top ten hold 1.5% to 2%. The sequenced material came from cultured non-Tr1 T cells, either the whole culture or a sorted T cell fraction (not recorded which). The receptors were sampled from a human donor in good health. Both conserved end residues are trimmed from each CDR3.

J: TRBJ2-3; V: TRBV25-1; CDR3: ASSDRLSASTDTQY
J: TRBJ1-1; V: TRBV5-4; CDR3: ASSLAVGLNTEAF
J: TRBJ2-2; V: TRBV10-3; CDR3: AISESNLLAGINTGELF
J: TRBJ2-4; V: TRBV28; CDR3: ASSGQGMGKNIQY
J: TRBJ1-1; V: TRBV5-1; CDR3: ASSLQGTGSEAF
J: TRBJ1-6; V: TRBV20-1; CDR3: SAHGLGQGGNSPLH
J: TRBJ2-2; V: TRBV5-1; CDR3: ASSFGLADNTGELF
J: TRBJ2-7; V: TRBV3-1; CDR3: ASSQRQGRMY
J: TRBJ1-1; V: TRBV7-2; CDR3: ASTKLGGLAF
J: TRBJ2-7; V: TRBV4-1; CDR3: ASSLRVGWTQY
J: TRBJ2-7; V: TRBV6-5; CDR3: ASSYVLSTGKGNYEQY
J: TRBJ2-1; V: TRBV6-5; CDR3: ANSYSKYNEQF
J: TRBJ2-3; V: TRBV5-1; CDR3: ASHDTSSTDTQY
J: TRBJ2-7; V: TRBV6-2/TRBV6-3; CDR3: ASGARGLKIAYEQY
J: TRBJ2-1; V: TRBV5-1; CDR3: ASSLGPGTSGDNEQF
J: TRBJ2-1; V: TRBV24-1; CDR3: ATSEWRDGAYNEQF
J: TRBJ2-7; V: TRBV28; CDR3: ASISGGRTYEQY
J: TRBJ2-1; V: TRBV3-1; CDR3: ASSRQTDNNEQF
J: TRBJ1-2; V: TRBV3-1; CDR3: ASSRAGGRYGYT
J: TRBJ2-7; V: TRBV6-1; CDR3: ASPPRADGGEQY
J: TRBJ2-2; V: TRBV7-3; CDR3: ASSRELAGTTGELF
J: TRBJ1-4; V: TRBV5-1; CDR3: ASRGQGSDEKLF
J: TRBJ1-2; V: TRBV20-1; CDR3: SARDPPGYT
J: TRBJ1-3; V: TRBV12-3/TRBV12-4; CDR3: AITTGGNSGNTIY
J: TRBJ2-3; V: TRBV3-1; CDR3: ASSQDLLVKRDTQY
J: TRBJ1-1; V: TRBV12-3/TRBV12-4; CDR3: ASSLNSQMNTEAF
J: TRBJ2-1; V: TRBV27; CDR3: ASRVGQAYNEQF
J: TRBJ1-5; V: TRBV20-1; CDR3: SAARAGGSNQPQH
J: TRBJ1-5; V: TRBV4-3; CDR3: ASSQDAQVNQPQH
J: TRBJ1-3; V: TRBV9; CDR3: ASSVTGVGNTTY
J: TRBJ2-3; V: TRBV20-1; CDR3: SASLRLGSTDTQY
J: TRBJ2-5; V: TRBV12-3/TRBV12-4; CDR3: ASSLPTIAGGGVETQY
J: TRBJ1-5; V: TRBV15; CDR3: ATSRVGPNQPQH
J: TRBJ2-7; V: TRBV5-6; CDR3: ASGRTSQPYEQY
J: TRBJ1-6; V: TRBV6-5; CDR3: ASSTTGREPLH
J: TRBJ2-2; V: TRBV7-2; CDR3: ASSSTAGLGTGELF
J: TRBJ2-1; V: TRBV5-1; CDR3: ASSPTWGSYNEQF
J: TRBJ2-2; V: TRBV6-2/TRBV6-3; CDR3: ASSWATGELF
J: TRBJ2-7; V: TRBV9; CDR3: ASSVLEGEQY
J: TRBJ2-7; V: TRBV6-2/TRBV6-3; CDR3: ASSTTSGSRYEQY
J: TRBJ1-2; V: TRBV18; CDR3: ASSPGSNYGYT
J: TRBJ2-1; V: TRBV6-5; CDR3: ASRSESGRAYNEQF
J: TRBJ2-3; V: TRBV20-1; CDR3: SARGGADTQY
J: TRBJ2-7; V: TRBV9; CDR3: ASSVGGDLSSYEQY
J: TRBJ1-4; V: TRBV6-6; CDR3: ASTLTGATNEKLF
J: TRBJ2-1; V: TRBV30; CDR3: AWSVGTSALNEQF